One sample yielded the 13 T cell receptor beta chains listed below, sequenced in a study of cytomegalovirus exposure and HLA in healthy donors. Researchers ran the PCR with 60 Vbeta and 13 Jbeta primers. Produced via immunoSEQ multiplex PCR; TCRdb's table is partial and in-frame only. The sample comprises approximately 150,000 clones, about 79% of which are singletons, and about 1.7% rests with the top ten. Sequencing was performed on PBMCs. All receptors derive from a woman aged 30 to 39 in good health and CMV-seronegative.

CDR3 sequence reads: CASSLKGTGFLSGANVLTF. The CDR3 DNA reads as TGTGCCAGCAGTTTAAAGGGGACAGGGTTTCTCTCTGGGGCCAACGTCCTGACTTTC. V and J are TRBV27 and TRBJ2-6; TRBD1 agrees at 9 bases. V shed 2 bases, J shed 0 bases, and the junction held 8 bases outside the gene matches. CDR1 is MNHEY and CDR2 is SMNVEV in the germline V gene (reference sequence). The CDR3 loop spans 19 amino acids.

The V gene is TRBV19, the J gene TRBJ2-4; D ambiguous. Germline V CDR1 and CDR2: LNHDA, SQIVND (reference sequence). This CDR3 comprises 13 residues. V was pared by 6 bases and J by 4 bases, with 10 bases between. The CDR3 DNA reads TGTGCCAGTAGATTGACTCGGAAAAACATTCAGTACTTC. Residues: CASRLTRKNIQYF. Full variable domain (outside the CDR3, taken from reference TRBV19 and TRBJ2-4): DGGITQSPKYLFRKEGQNVTLSCEQNLNHDAMYWYRQDPGQGLRLIYYSQIVNDFQKGDIAEGYSVSREKKESFPLTVTSAQKNPTAFYLCASRLTRKNIQYFGAGTRLSVL.

This clone was detected a few times. This sample includes further DNA sequences coding for the same CDR3. This rearrangement joins TRBV5-1 to TRBJ2-7, with 7 bases lining up with TRBD1. Trimming took 0 bases from V and 4 from J; bases not matched to a gene: 4. The CDR3 is 14 amino acids. Looked up from germline, CDR1 is SGHRS and CDR2 is YFSETQ. In nucleotides, the CDR3 is TGCGCCAGCAGCTTGGGAGGGGGCGGATACGAGCAGTACTTC. Its translation: CASSLGGGGYEQYF.

The chain is built from TRBV6-5 and TRBJ2-7; TRBD1 aligns across 8 bases. Germline-derived CDR1 and CDR2 are MNHEY and SVGAGI. J lost 4 bases, V lost 6 bases, and 2 bases had no gene match. This CDR3 region has 12 residues. The CDR3 nucleotides are TGTGCCAGCAGAAGACAGGGGTACGAGCAGTACTTC. It is translated as CASRRQGYEQYF.

The chain links TRBV12-2 to TRBJ1-1. TRBV12-2 counts as a pseudogene. The CDR3 has 14 amino acids. The CDR3 protein is CASRLEGSGAEAFF. The CDR3 DNA reads as TGTGCAAGTCGCTTAGAAGGGTCGGGGGCTGAAGCTTTCTTT.

V is TRBV9 and J is TRBJ1-6; D unresolved. Germline V gene sequence: CDR1 SGDLS, CDR2 YYNGEE. The CDR3 has 14 residues. Trimming cost V 0 bases and J 6 bases, with 7 bases left between them. CDR3 sequence: CASSVAGINSPLHF. In DNA form, the CDR3 reads TGTGCCAGCAGCGTAGCCGGGATTAATTCACCCCTCCACTTT.

The V call is TRBV4-1, the J call TRBJ2-5; D ambiguous. The germline V and J ends were trimmed by 2 bases and 5 bases, with 9 bases remaining between them. The V gene's germline CDR1 is MGHRA and CDR2 YSYEKL. CDR3 length: 13 amino acids. CDR3 nucleotide sequence: TGCGCCAGCAGCCAACCGGGTGCGGAGACCCAGTACTTC. Encoded protein: CASSQPGAETQYF.

The CDR3 region has the DNA TGCGCCAGCAGCCCAGGGGGCGTCGGTGGAAACACCATATATTTT. It codes for CASSPGGVGGNTIYF. The chain has TRBV4-1 and TRBJ1-3; TRBD1 matches at 8 bases. CDR3 length equals 15 residues. Germline CDR1 is MGHRA and CDR2 is YSYEKL. The trim removed 4 bases at V and 3 bases at J, leaving 5 bases unmatched.

This clone was detected only a few times. V is TRBV2 and J is TRBJ2-3, with D possibly being TRBD2 (5 bases). V lost 5 bases, J lost 0 bases, and 9 bases lay in between. The CDR3 is 14 residues long. Germline values: CDR1 SNHLY, CDR2 FYNNEI. Here the CDR3 DNA reads TGTGCCAGCAGTCCAGGACTGAGCACAGATACGCAGTATTTT. The encoded protein is CASSPGLSTDTQYF.

The V gene is TRBV6-1, the J gene TRBJ2-7; a possible D gene is TRBD1 (5 bases). Germline V gene data show CDR1 as MNHNS and CDR2 as SASEGT. This CDR3 has 13 amino acids. V dropped 2 bases and J dropped 2 bases, with 7 bases sitting between them. CDR3 sequence reads: CASSENRPYEQYF. The CDR3, as DNA: TGTGCCAGCAGTGAAAACAGGCCCTACGAGCAGTACTTC.

This chain joins TRBV29-1 and TRBJ2-3; 9 bases are a match to TRBD2. The CDR3 totals 17 residues. CDR1 is SQVTM and CDR2 is ANQGSEA in the germline V gene. V trimming: 0 bases; J trimming: 4 bases; junction bases outside the gene matches: 11. The CDR3 sequence is CSVEDPRAGGFPDTQYF. The CDR3 DNA reads TGCAGCGTTGAAGATCCACGGGCGGGGGGGTTCCCAGATACGCAGTATTTT.

This clone came up a few times. The V call is TRBV29-1, the J call TRBJ1-3; no definite D call. The V end lost 2 bases, the J end lost 4 bases, and 9 bases lay between the germline ends. Germline V gene lookup returns CDR1 SQVTM and CDR2 ANQGSEA. The CDR3 extends over 13 amino acids. CDR3 sequence (DNA): TGCAGCGTTGAATTTTCTACGGGAAACACCATATATTTT. This translates into CSVEFSTGNTIYF.

V and J are TRBV5-1 and TRBJ1-3; D uncertain. CDR3 size: 16 residues. Germline-derived CDR1 and CDR2 are SGHRS and YFSETQ. The germline V and J ends were trimmed by 0 bases and 3 bases, with 13 bases remaining between them. The CDR3 loop reads CASSLGPGGSGNTIYF. The CDR3 DNA is TGCGCCAGCAGCTTGGGCCCCGGAGGCAGTGGAAACACCATATATTTT.